This TCR beta chain was recovered during a study of CD8+CD57+ T cells in acquired aplastic anemia (dated by TCRdb to 2016 to 2019). Background for the entire study: DNA extracted from sorted CD4+ and CD8+ cells had a mean of roughly 3.4 ug, with a range of roughly 0.18 to 27.4 ug. A CD8+CD57+ expansion meant a frequency higher than the mean frequency seen in healthy subjects. The paper as a whole reports these results and caveats: Over 25 CD8+ CDR3 sequences were found in both patients and controls but appeared to be highly expressed in patients and within the immunodominant clones of the patients. Between patients and healthy controls, no significant difference in CD8+ Simpson's diversity was found (P=0.060).

To note about this clonotype: The specificity of this receptor is unknown. Base qualities are not at hand, and no much larger clone is one base apart.

Including cysteine and phenylalanine, the CDR3 has 16 amino acids. The CDR3 DNA has 48 bases and is translated from base 1. V is shortened by 0 bases, J by 0 bases, and the region joining them spans 9 bases. CDR1 and CDR2, per the germline V gene, are SGDLS and YYNGEE. Expansion of CD8+CD57+ cells had been shown by flow cytometry in the patients chosen for sequencing. Severe acquired aplastic anemia was diagnosed in all patients according to International Study of Aplastic Anemia and Agranulocytosis and Camitta criteria. No patient had received any therapy when blood was sampled. TCR repertoires of sorted CD4+ and CD8+ blood T cells from severe aplastic anemia patients and healthy subjects were deep-sequenced in the study. Patients were enrolled under clinicaltrials.gov protocols 00001620, 01623167, 00001397, 00071045, 00081523 and 00961064 in the USA. Ficoll-Paque density gradient centrifugation was used to isolate peripheral blood mononuclear cells. Before DNA extraction, CD4+ and CD8+ T cells were sorted with FACS or magnetic beads.

TCR beta VDJ combination and CDR3 sequence profiling used genomic DNA as the template. An Illumina HiSeq 2000 was used for TCR repertoire sequencing. Per the authors' processing: Repertoires were assessed using TRBV/TRBJ rearrangement plots, CDR3 size and DJ length profiles, and Simpson's diversity index. The most abundant DNA sequence in the deep sequencing data was defined as the immunodominant clone. CDR3 amino acid sequences were checked for sharing between subjects and were compared against published repertoires and the VDJdb database. Starting from the raw public reads, TCRdb applied fastp trimming at Q25, assembled clones with MiXCR and retained in-frame beta chains. Records with the same CDR3 protein are collapsed into one entry carrying the most frequent genes and DNA. These V and J calls originate from TCRdb's pipeline instead of the authors' own analysis. The table for this sample lists 450,000 to 550,000 distinct CDR3 sequences; roughly a third of them were counted only once. The biggest ten clones account for 0.8% to 0.85% of the sample.

Sequences were obtained from sorted CD4+, CD8+, or CD8+CD57+ T cells (not recorded which) from PBMCs. The chain couples TRBV9 to TRBJ2-2; the D gene cannot be resolved reliably. This receptor was obtained from a human donor with aplastic anemia. The DNA sequence is as follows: TGTGCCAGCAGCGTAGAACCAGCGACGAACACCGGGGAGCTGTTTTTT. The translation is CASSVEPATNTGELFF.